This T cell receptor (beta chain) was observed in a study of T cells after yellow fever vaccination. TCRdb itself ran the 5' RACE reads through MiXCR, one entry per CDR3 protein. The table records about 310,000 distinct CDR3 sequences, 3.6% of them present only once. This clonotype was seen ten or more times. The sample consisted of PBMCs, taken on the day of the yellow fever booster vaccination. The receptor was isolated from a man aged 18 to 30 who received the YFV17D yellow fever vaccine.

The CDR3 bases are TGTGCCAGCTCACCCATCCTAGGCTCCTACGAGCAGTACTTC. This encodes CASSPILGSYEQYF. The chain employs TRBV18 and TRBJ2-7; no clear D gene. Germline V gives CDR1 KGHSH, CDR2 LQKENI. The CDR3 runs 14 residues. Trimming took 3 bases from V and 0 from J, leaving 9 bases between them. Together with reference TRBV18 and TRBJ2-7, the CDR3 gives the full variable domain: NAGVMQNPRHLVRRRGQEARLRCSPMKGHSHVYWYRQLPEEGLKFMVYLQKENIIDESGMPKERFSAEFPKEGPSILRIQQVVRGDSAAYFCASSPILGSYEQYFGPGTRLTVT.